The rows below give T cell receptor beta chains drawn from one sample of a study of T cell repertoires in cytomegalovirus infection. TCRdb reanalysed the reads using MiXCR and keeps one entry per CDR3 protein. The sample consists of 350,000 to 500,000 distinct CDR3 sequences, about a third of them appearing once. Sequencing was done on a sample of PBMCs. All receptors derive from a human donor in good health (CMV status not recorded). Some clones in this sample may be carry-over from other donors' samples. Both conserved end residues are part of each CDR3. Fields, in order: V gene, J gene, CDR3 protein.

>TRBV5-5|TRBJ1-5
CASSFGPVRDQPQHF
>TRBV4-3|TRBJ1-2
CASSQDHGSNYGYTF
>TRBV12-3/TRBV12-4|TRBJ2-7
CASTPRDNYEQYF
>TRBV7-6|TRBJ2-7
CASSLNMRTYEQYF
>TRBV7-2|TRBJ1-1
CASSLSTSGEAFF
>TRBV12-3/TRBV12-4|TRBJ2-5
CASTRLLAETQETQYF
>TRBV2|TRBJ1-2
CASIPYSGGADYTF
>TRBV20-1|TRBJ1-5
CSARTGQGSNHPQHF
>TRBV7-9|TRBJ1-1
CASSQERGRPEAFF
>TRBV24-1|TRBJ2-1
CAPSDGTSAKGIAYNEQFF
>TRBV12-3/TRBV12-4|TRBJ1-5
CASSSRGGNQPQHF
>TRBV20-1|TRBJ2-3
CSASLPRGGVADTQYF
>TRBV29-1|TRBJ2-1
CSAQLAGGPPYNEQFF
>TRBV7-2|TRBJ1-1
CASSETDRGTLNTEAFF
>TRBV27|TRBJ2-5
CASSSGDSGGSQETQYF
>TRBV7-9|TRBJ1-2
CASSPTDRLFVGYTF
>TRBV6-6|TRBJ2-7
CASSYSVVGTSSYEQYF
>TRBV12-3/TRBV12-4|TRBJ2-2
CASSFGQGSTGELFF